Listed here is a single T cell receptor (beta chain). Antigen unknown. This sample was included in a study of T cell repertoires in cytomegalovirus infection. As for the study in general: TCR beta signatures that were public indicated CMV infection and matching HLA type.

Notes on the study in general: Carriers of CMV and the relevant HLA type were discriminated by public TCR beta frequency. Dominant in the ex vivo response were TCR beta clonotypes restricted by HLA-C and specific for CMV.

The CDR3 contains 16 residues. The J segment lost 10 bases and the V segment lost 6 bases, leaving 15 bases of the junction unmatched. TCRdb itself ran the reads through MiXCR, one entry per CDR3 protein. In the table there are about 320,000 distinct CDR3 sequences, more than 8% of which are singletons. Sequenced sample: PBMCs. The TCR comes from a human donor in good health (CMV status not recorded). Some clones in this sample may be carry-over from other donors' samples. This chain joins TRBV12-3 or TRBV12-4 and TRBJ1-6; the match to TRBD1 covers 7 bases. The CDR3 loop is CASRAGTNRGGSPLHF. CDR3 coding DNA: TGTGCCAGCAGGGCCGGGACGAACAGGGGTGGCTCACCCCTCCACTTT.